Each of the 31 T cell receptor beta chains below was sequenced from the same sample in a study of cytomegalovirus exposure and HLA in healthy donors. Primers: 60 Vbeta forward and 13 Jbeta reverse. Profiled with immunoSEQ multiplex PCR; TCRdb holds only in-frame clones, not every one. Of about 130,000 clones listed, approximately 80% were seen once; the top ten hold about 2%. The sample was PBMCs. These receptors came from a female donor in good health and CMV-seropositive.

The chain is built from TRBV6-5 and TRBJ2-7, with D possibly being TRBD1 (6 bases). Trimming took off 4 bases at V and 4 bases at J, with 11 bases between the two ends. CDR3 length: 13 amino acids. CDR1 and CDR2 (germline): MNHEY, SVGAGI. CDR3: CASSFGRGYEQYF. The CDR3 coding sequence is TGTGCCAGCAGTTTCGGTAGGGGGTACGAGCAGTACTTC.

The chain has TRBV9 and TRBJ1-2; D may be TRBD1 (6 bases). The CDR3 totals 13 residues. CDR1 SGDLS and CDR2 YYNGEE come from the germline V gene. CDR3 loop: CASSVAGEGGYTF. CDR3 DNA sequence: TGTGCTAGCTCCGTCGCAGGGGAGGGAGGCTACACCTTC.

The chain carries TRBV2 and TRBJ1-5, with D possibly being TRBD1 (5 bases). The CDR3 has 13 residues. Trimming removed 6 bases from V and 6 bases from J, with 12 bases in between. CDR1 is SNHLY, CDR2 FYNNEI, per germline. CDR3: CASSEFQGQPQHF. CDR3 nucleotides: TGTGCCAGCAGCGAATTCCAGGGTCAGCCCCAGCATTTT. The full variable domain, in which reference TRBV2 and TRBJ1-5 provide the parts outside the CDR3, is EPEVTQTPSHQVTQMGQEVILRCVPISNHLYFYWYRQILGQKVEFLVSFYNNEISEKSEIFDDQFSVERPDGSNFTLKIRSTKLEDSAMYFCASSEFQGQPQHFGDGTRLSIL.

The gene calls are TRBV6-1 and TRBJ2-1; 15 nucleotides line up with TRBD2. J lost 10 bases, V lost 3 bases, and 7 bases had no gene match. The CDR3 sequence is 16 residues long. The germline V gene encodes CDR1 MNHNS and CDR2 SASEGT. CDR3: CASSERTSGRAQEQFF. The CDR3 coding sequence is TGTGCCAGCAGTGAGCGGACTAGCGGGAGGGCTCAGGAGCAGTTCTTC.

The V and J genes are TRBV27 and TRBJ1-2, with TRBD1 as a possible D gene (6 bases). This CDR3 has 15 residues. Germline V gives CDR1 MNHEY, CDR2 SMNVEV (reference sequence). The V and J ends lost 2 bases and 6 bases respectively, with 16 bases between them. CDR3 sequence reads: CASSLAGARCNGYTF. In nucleotides, the CDR3 is TGTGCCAGCAGTTTAGCAGGGGCGCGCTGTAATGGCTACACCTTC.

The DNA of the CDR3 is TGTGCCAGCAGCTCTAGCCGGGACAGGGTGGAGACCCAGTACTTC. This gives the protein CASSSSRDRVETQYF. The genes are TRBV11-2 and TRBJ2-5, with TRBD1 matching 9 bases. Unmatched junction bases numbered 8, after V lost 4 bases and J lost 5 bases. CDR1 SGHAT and CDR2 FQNNGV come from the germline V gene. The CDR3 has 15 residues. Full variable domain (remainder filled in from reference TRBV11-2 and TRBJ2-5): EAGVAQSPRYKIIEKRQSVAFWCNPISGHATLYWYQQILGQGPKLLIQFQNNGVVDDSQLPKDRFSAERLKGVDSTLKIQPAKLEDSAVYLCASSSSRDRVETQYFGPGTRLLVL.

The rearrangement uses TRBV19 and TRBJ2-7; a weak D match, TRBD2 (7 bases). CDR1 and CDR2 from the germline V gene are LNHDA and SQIVND (reference sequence). V was pared by 9 bases and J by 4 bases, with 13 bases between. There are 12 residues in the CDR3. CDR3 nucleotides: TGTGCCAGCCGAGGGGGAGGGTACGAGCAGTACTTC. Its protein product is CASRGGGYEQYF.

CDR3 loop: CASSQDPGVMPQHF. DNA for the CDR3: TGCGCCAGCAGCCAAGATCCCGGGGTGATGCCCCAGCATTTT. The chain joins TRBV4-1 to TRBJ1-5; D is undetermined. CDR3 size: 14 residues. The germline CDR1 and CDR2 sequences are MGHRA and YSYEKL. With 0 bases removed from V and 9 bases from J, the gap between germline ends came to 12 bases.

The DNA of the CDR3 is TGCGCCAGCAGCCTAGCCTCGATAATGGCCGAGCAGTACTTC. Amino acids: CASSLASIMAEQYF. The chain recombines TRBV10-2 with TRBJ2-7; TRBD2 is a possible D gene (5 bases). The CDR3 is 14 residues long. V was clipped by 6 bases and J by 6 bases, with 18 bases between them. Per germline, CDR1 WSHSY and CDR2 SAAADI.

J is TRBJ2-3 and V is TRBV19; 10 bases match TRBD2. V lost 7 bases and J lost 2; bases outside the gene matches: 9. This CDR3 spans 16 amino acids. Germline loops: CDR1 LNHDA, CDR2 SQIVND (reference sequence). CDR3 residues: CASTAGLASHTDTQYF. Here the CDR3 DNA reads TGTGCCAGTACCGCGGGACTAGCGAGCCACACAGATACGCAGTATTTT. The whole variable domain, remainder taken from reference TRBV19 and TRBJ2-3, is DGGITQSPKYLFRKEGQNVTLSCEQNLNHDAMYWYRQDPGQGLRLIYYSQIVNDFQKGDIAEGYSVSREKKESFPLTVTSAQKNPTAFYLCASTAGLASHTDTQYFGPGTRLTVL.

The chain carries TRBV5-4 and TRBJ1-1; no reliable D call. Trimming stripped 2 bases from V and 7 bases from J, with 9 bases between. The CDR3 extends over 12 amino acids. Looked up from germline, CDR1 is SGHNT and CDR2 is YYREEE (reference sequence). The DNA of the CDR3 is TGTGCCAGCAGCTTTATGGGAGGTGAAGCTTTCTTT. Translating it yields CASSFMGGEAFF.

The V gene is TRBV19, the J gene TRBJ1-5; 8 bases are a match to TRBD1. Per germline, CDR1 LNHDA and CDR2 SQIVND (reference sequence). V lost 9 bases and J lost 2; bases outside the gene matches: 6. This CDR3 spans 14 amino acids. The CDR3 region has the DNA TGTGCCAGCAATCAGGGGGCAGGCAATCAGCCCCAGCATTTT. Its protein is CASNQGAGNQPQHF.

The V call is TRBV10-3, the J call TRBJ1-1; 7 nucleotides line up with TRBD1. Trimming took 0 bases from V and 3 from J; bases not matched to a gene: 4. This CDR3 comprises 15 residues. In germline, CDR1 is ENHRY, CDR2 SYGVKD. CDR3 in DNA: TGTGCCATCAGTGAGTCAAGGGGGCGGGACACTGAAGCTTTCTTT. Its translation is CAISESRGRDTEAFF.

About this clone: This sample includes further DNA sequences coding for the same CDR3. This rearrangement joins TRBV9 to TRBJ2-1, with 7 nucleotides matching TRBD2. This CDR3 spans 14 amino acids. V was pared by 3 bases and J by 6 bases, with 6 bases of the junction left unmatched. Germline assignment: CDR1 SGDLS and CDR2 YYNGEE. The CDR3 sequence is CASSARTSPNEQFF. The CDR3 coding sequence is TGTGCCAGCAGCGCCCGGACTAGTCCCAATGAGCAGTTCTTC.

The V gene is TRBV10-3, the J gene TRBJ2-1, with TRBD1 identical over 12 bases. The CDR3 extends over 17 amino acids. The germline gives CDR1 ENHRY, CDR2 SYGVKD. Trimming removed 5 bases from V and 7 bases from J; junction bases left unmatched: 12. The CDR3: CAISSQIGTGGLNEQFF. CDR3 sequence (DNA): TGTGCCATCAGTAGCCAAATCGGGACAGGGGGCTTGAATGAGCAGTTCTTC.

The V gene is TRBV7-9, the J gene TRBJ1-2; 10 nucleotides line up with TRBD1. This CDR3 has 14 amino acids. Germline V gene sequence: CDR1 SEHNR, CDR2 FQNEAQ (reference sequence). Unmatched junction bases numbered 4, after V lost 3 bases and J lost 6 bases. The CDR3 sequence: CASSFTTGGNGYTF. The DNA of the CDR3 is TGTGCCAGCAGCTTTACGACAGGGGGCAATGGCTACACCTTC.

This chain joins TRBV5-4 and TRBJ2-7; tentatively, D is TRBD2 (6 bases). Germline CDR1 and CDR2: SGHNT and YYREEE (reference sequence). Between the trimmed V and J ends, which lost 4 bases and 3 bases, there was a span of 14 bases. CDR3 length equals 14 residues. The CDR3 nucleotides are TGTGCCAGCAGCAGTAGCGGAGAGTTCTACGAGCAGTACTTC. Translating it yields CASSSSGEFYEQYF.

This clone turned up a few times. A junction end diverges from the germline sequence, so it may reflect a read error. The gene calls are TRBV7-9 and TRBJ1-2; D is perhaps TRBD1 (5 bases). This CDR3 has 12 amino acids. Germline loops: CDR1 SEHNR, CDR2 FQNEAQ (reference sequence). The CDR3 spells CSSSLSGGGYTF. The CDR3 coding sequence is TGTTCCAGCAGCTTATCCGGGGGTGGCTACACCTTC.

This clone has only a few counts. The chain couples TRBV2 to TRBJ1-1; D unclear. The V gene lost 1 base and the J gene lost 7 bases, with 10 bases spanning the gap. Germline V lookup: CDR1 SNHLY, CDR2 FYNNEI. The CDR3 contains 13 residues. The chain's CDR3 is CASSEGRYIEAFF. In nucleotides, the CDR3 is TGTGCCAGCAGTGAAGGGCGGTATATTGAAGCTTTCTTT.

This chain uses TRBV7-9 with TRBJ2-1; unclear D gene. Germline lookup yields CDR1 SEHNR and CDR2 FQNEAQ (reference sequence). Trimming left V 0 bases short and J 6 bases short, with 9 bases between. The CDR3 has 14 amino acids. As DNA, the CDR3 is TGTGCCAGCAGCTTAGCCGTTCCCCTCAATGAGCAGTTCTTC. Its protein product is CASSLAVPLNEQFF.

This chain links TRBV19 with TRBJ1-2, with TRBD1 matching over 7 bases. The CDR3 runs 14 residues. The V gene end was trimmed by 9 bases and the J gene end by 4 bases; junction bases not matched to a gene: 11. From germline, CDR1 is LNHDA and CDR2 SQIVND (reference sequence). This chain's CDR3 is CASETRTGLYGYTF. CDR3 in DNA: TGTGCCAGCGAGACTAGGACAGGACTCTATGGCTACACCTTC. The full variable domain, with the rest looked up from reference TRBV19 and TRBJ1-2, is DGGITQSPKYLFRKEGQNVTLSCEQNLNHDAMYWYRQDPGQGLRLIYYSQIVNDFQKGDIAEGYSVSREKKESFPLTVTSAQKNPTAFYLCASETRTGLYGYTFGSGTRLTVV.

This chain uses TRBV27 with TRBJ2-5, with 7 bases matching TRBD2. The CDR3 loop spans 18 amino acids. J gave up 4 bases and V 6 bases, and 20 bases lay outside the gene matches. The germline V gene encodes CDR1 MNHEY and CDR2 SMNVEV (reference sequence). This CDR3 reads CASSSLPRTTRGGETQYF. CDR3 coding DNA: TGTGCCAGCAGCTCACTCCCTCGGACTACCCGCGGGGGAGAGACCCAGTACTTC.

The chain employs TRBV7-2 and TRBJ2-1; no clear D gene. The length of the CDR3 is 13 residues. The ends were cut back, 1 base at V and 5 bases at J, with 6 bases in the middle. Germline lookup yields CDR1 SGHTA and CDR2 FQGNSA. The CDR3 coding sequence is TGTGCCAGCAGCTTAGTGGCCAACAATGAGCAGTTCTTC. This sequence encodes CASSLVANNEQFF.

The chain couples TRBV29-1 to TRBJ2-7; tentative D call: TRBD2 (6 bases). The V gene's germline CDR1 is SQVTM and CDR2 ANQGSEA. This CDR3 comprises 11 residues. The V end was cut by 6 bases, the J end by 3 bases, with 9 bases between. The CDR3 here is CSVTRGYEQYF. The DNA of the CDR3 is TGCAGCGTGACTAGGGGCTACGAGCAGTACTTC.

This clone has just one count. This sequence joins TRBV7-6 and TRBJ2-1; 12 bases align to TRBD2. There are 14 residues in the CDR3. Germline CDR1 reads SGHVS; CDR2 reads FNYEAQ. Trimming removed 5 bases from V and 8 bases from J; junction bases left unmatched: 4. This chain's CDR3 is CASSTSGGTDEQFF. The CDR3 DNA follows: TGTGCCAGCAGCACTAGCGGGGGGACGGATGAGCAGTTCTTC.

The CDR3 region is CAWSLAGVKLEQYF. For the CDR3, the DNA is TGTGCCTGGAGTCTGGCGGGTGTAAAACTCGAGCAGTACTTC. V usage is TRBV30 and J usage is TRBJ2-5; a weak D match, TRBD2 (5 bases). The DNA matches TRBJ2-7 better at its end, which makes the J call doubtful. This CDR3 spans 14 amino acids. The V gene's germline CDR1 is GTSNPN and CDR2 SVGIG (reference sequence).

The V gene is TRBV29-1, the J gene TRBJ2-7; a possible D gene is TRBD1 (6 bases). This CDR3 has 17 residues. V gave up 5 bases and J gave up 2 bases, with 25 bases separating them. Germline assignment: CDR1 SQVTM and CDR2 ANQGSEA. The CDR3 is CSVLLSLLYREAYEQYF. The CDR3 DNA reads as TGCAGCGTTCTTCTCTCTCTCCTTTACAGGGAAGCCTACGAGCAGTACTTC.

This clone was detected only once. V gene TRBV7-9 combines with J gene TRBJ2-5; 11 bases align to TRBD2. The closer fit of TRBJ2-7 to the DNA end suggests the J call may be wrong. Germline-derived CDR1 and CDR2 are SEHNR and FQNEAQ (reference sequence). This CDR3 has 15 amino acids. The CDR3 spells CASSLEGTSGYEQYF. In DNA form, the CDR3 reads TGTGCCAGCAGCTTGGAAGGGACTAGCGGCTACGAGCAGTACTTC.

This chain links TRBV14 with TRBJ1-1, with D possibly matching TRBD1 (6 bases). Trimming pared 3 bases from V and 2 bases from J, leaving 7 bases between. This CDR3 is 13 amino acids long. Germline V CDR1 and CDR2: SGHDN, FVKESK. The CDR3 sequence is CASSQDRNTEAFF. The CDR3 bases are TGTGCCAGCAGCCAGGACAGAAACACTGAAGCTTTCTTT.

The CDR3 is CASSLDRATETQYF. The CDR3 DNA follows: TGCGCCAGCAGCTTGGACAGGGCTACCGAGACCCAGTACTTC. The chain joins TRBV5-1 to TRBJ2-5, with D tentatively TRBD1 (6 bases). This CDR3 is built from 14 residues. Trimming cost V 0 bases and J 5 bases, with 11 bases left between them. Germline V gene data show CDR1 as SGHRS and CDR2 as YFSETQ.

The V gene is TRBV9, the J gene TRBJ1-3; no firm D call. Germline-derived CDR1 and CDR2 are SGDLS and YYNGEE. The CDR3 is made up of 18 amino acids. V lost 7 bases and J 0 bases, leaving 23 bases between the germline ends. The CDR3 bases are TGTGCCAGCTCACGTAACCCCCCAGGCCTCAACTCTGGAAACACCATATATTTT. Translation gives CASSRNPPGLNSGNTIYF.